This TCR beta chain was sequenced in a study of vaccination effects on CD4 cells after COVID-19 (dated by TCRdb to 2021 to 2024). Turning to the overall study: In the ViraFEST assay, PBMC were stimulated with viral peptide pools, and TCR sequencing was then used to find antigen-specific CD4+ T cell clonotypes based on their expansion. Post-vaccine samples across the study were collected a median of 72 days after the second dose, with a range of 14 to 241. Some 2.2 million PBMC per well were cultured in IMDM with roughly 5% human AB serum, roughly 10 IU/ml IL-2 and gentamicin, plus 10 ug/ml peptides. SARS-CoV-2 spike-specific CD4+ TCR repertoires from before and after mRNA vaccination were compared in COVID-19 convalescent patients and in infection-naive vaccine recipients. A total of 10 COVID-19 convalescent patients and a handful of SARS-CoV-2-naive healthy vaccine recipients were included in the full study. Cultures from other donors in the study were sequenced with the Oncomine TCR Beta short-read assay on an Illumina iSeq 100. Broad study findings and their caveats: The study was limited by a small number of convalescent patients and lacked early post-infection timepoints. Clones induced by infection and clones induced by vaccination both contracted markedly at late timepoints after vaccination, which fits with T cell responses waning over time. Among healthy vaccine recipients, nearly all vaccine-induced clones were SARS-CoV-2 mono-reactive, and only 1 of 255 was cross-reactive with common cold coronaviruses.

After about 10 days of culture, CD4+ T cells were isolated with the EasySep CD4+ T cell isolation kit. Two doses of either the BNT162b2 or the mRNA-1273 mRNA SARS-CoV-2 vaccine were administered to participants. Negative nucleocapsid antibody results before and after vaccination confirmed that the healthy vaccine recipients had no prior SARS-CoV-2 infection. Half of the culture medium was replaced with fresh IL-2-containing medium on days 3 and 7. Each peptide stimulation condition was cultured in triplicate wells unless otherwise noted. PBMC were separated from whole blood using Ficoll-Paque Plus gradient centrifugation and were then either cryopreserved at -140C or used fresh. Genomic DNA was extracted from cultured CD4+ T cells with the QIAamp micro DNA kit. According to the germline V gene, CDR1 reads KGHDR and CDR2 reads SFDVKD. Counted from cysteine to phenylalanine, this CDR3 has 13 amino acids. Solely the CDR3 DNA is kept, with 39 bases framed from the first base. V is shortened by 4 bases, J by 7 bases, and the region joining them spans 11 bases.

In regard to this clone: What this receptor recognizes is not known. No base qualities exist here, and no much larger clone lies one base off it.

Libraries came from the immunoSEQ multiplex PCR assay. DNA from the cultured, isolated CD4+ T cells was subjected to TCR beta CDR3 sequencing. Under the source paper's analysis protocol: Non-productive TCR sequences were removed and reads were trimmed to the CDR3 region, keeping CDR3s of at least 7 amino acids. The MANAFEST web app was used to identify antigen-specific clonotypes by comparing expansion in peptide wells with expansion in reference cultures. For clones to be considered positive, expansion at FDR<0.05 versus reference and all other wells, an odds ratio above 5, and a frequency above 0.1% in two replicate wells were required. Cross-reactive clonotypes were defined as significantly expanded in SARS-CoV-2 spike wells and in at least one common cold coronavirus spike condition. Levenshtein distance calculated with the stringdist R package was used to assess CDR3 similarity, and unrooted trees were constructed with ape in R 3.6.1. This is the immuneACCESS table as TCRdb keeps it, with only in-frame sequences that have V and J called. A part of the clones is gone; compared with another copy, unresolved V genes explain less than half, and the rest is unexplained. Clone size and V and J calls were adopted from that table, with D and trimming inferred from the DNA. The sample contains some 69,000 clones, roughly 73% of them found a single time. The ten biggest clones cover 2% to 3% of the sample.

In this chain, TRBV24-1 is recombined with TRBJ2-3; TRBD2 is a possible D gene, resting on 5 matching bases. This TCR was recovered from a human donor who received a COVID-19 vaccine. The specimen comprised CD4+ T cells from PBMCs cultured without peptide, sampled after COVID-19 vaccination. DNA sequence: TGTGCCACCAGTGAACTAGACCGGAATACGCAGTATTTT. Its translation reads: CATSELDRNTQYF.